The 2 T cell receptor beta chains below all came from one sample that was sequenced in a study of blood T cell repertoires in COVID-19. Using immunoSEQ multiplex PCR, the repertoire was profiled, and TCRdb retains in-frame clones only, with some absent. Seen here are approximately 50,000 clones, roughly 90% observed once, and the top ten hold approximately 4%. The sequencing input was peripheral blood. These receptors all stem from a human donor in a cohort sampled during active COVID-19.

The genes are TRBV30 and TRBJ1-1; D possibly corresponds to TRBD1 (6 bases). The CDR3 contains 13 residues. CDR1 and CDR2 (germline): GTSNPN, SVGIG (reference sequence). V lost 4 bases, J lost 4 bases, and 13 bases lay in between. CDR3 protein: CAWNPQTGTEAFF. In nucleotides, the CDR3 is TGTGCCTGGAACCCCCAGACAGGCACTGAAGCTTTCTTT. Complete variable domain (other parts from reference TRBV30 and TRBJ1-1): SQTIHQWPATLVQPVGSPLSLECTVEGTSNPNLYWYRQAAGRGLQLLFYSVGIGQISSEVPQNLSASRPQDRQFILSSKKLLLSDSGFYLCAWNPQTGTEAFFGQGTRLTVV.

V gene TRBV11-2 combines with J gene TRBJ1-5; D ambiguous. Germline-derived CDR1 and CDR2 are SGHAT and FQNNGV. The CDR3 has 13 residues. The V gene lost 3 bases and the J gene lost 4 bases, with 7 bases spanning the gap. This CDR3 is CASSFVQNQPQHF. DNA of the CDR3: TGTGCCAGCAGCTTTGTCCAAAATCAGCCCCAGCATTTT.